This is a list of T cell receptor beta chains from one sample in a study of PD-L1 blockade in urothelial cancer. Produced via immunoSEQ multiplex PCR; TCRdb's table is partial and in-frame only. The sample has tens of thousands of clones, 65% to 85% seen once. The material sequenced was PBMCs, taken around atezolizumab (anti-PD-L1) treatment. The receptors shown here come from a woman between 70 and 85 years old with urothelial cancer. Each CDR3 is given with its conserved first and last residue. A D gene is named only where the DNA matches it firmly. The size field is filled for only some rows; it gives once, few, many or a size class.

CDR3 DNA: TGCGCCAGCAGTGAGTTTGGCCTAGGGGCCCCTGAGCAGTTCTTC; CDR3 protein: CASSEFGLGAPEQFF; V gene: TRBV10-1; D gene: NA; clone size: NA; J gene: TRBJ2-1; CDR3 length: 15
CDR3 DNA: TGTGCCAGCAGCTTGCGTGGGACAGAAAACACCATATATTTT; CDR3 protein: CASSLRGTENTIYF; V gene: TRBV5-4; D gene: TRBD1; clone size: NA; J gene: TRBJ1-3; CDR3 length: 14
CDR3 DNA: TGTGCCAGCAGTGAAGCGCACAGGGGTGCCTCCCATGGCTACACCTTC; CDR3 protein: CASSEAHRGASHGYTF; V gene: TRBV2; D gene: TRBD1; clone size: NA; J gene: TRBJ1-2; CDR3 length: 16
CDR3 DNA: TGTGCCAGCGGGCGGGGGAACACCGGGGAGCTGTTTTTT; CDR3 protein: CASGRGNTGELFF; V gene: TRBV7-2; D gene: NA; clone size: NA; J gene: TRBJ2-2; CDR3 length: 13
CDR3 DNA: TGTGCCAGCTCACCCTACGCGGGGGGGGGCACAGATACGCAGTATTTT; CDR3 protein: CASSPYAGGGTDTQYF; V gene: TRBV18; D gene: TRBD2; clone size: NA; J gene: TRBJ2-3; CDR3 length: 16
CDR3 DNA: TGTGCCAGCAGCTTTAGTCAGGGAAATTCACCCCTCCACTTT; CDR3 protein: CASSFSQGNSPLHF; V gene: TRBV5-6; D gene: NA; clone size: NA; J gene: TRBJ1-6; CDR3 length: 14
CDR3 DNA: TGTGCCACCAGCAGAGACGGGACGAACACCGGGGAGCTGTTTTTT; CDR3 protein: CATSRDGTNTGELFF; V gene: TRBV15; D gene: NA; clone size: NA; J gene: TRBJ2-2; CDR3 length: 15
CDR3 DNA: TGCAGCGTTGAACCCGGGCTAGCGGGGGCAGATACGCAGTATTTT; CDR3 protein: CSVEPGLAGADTQYF; V gene: TRBV29-1; D gene: TRBD2; clone size: once; J gene: TRBJ2-3; CDR3 length: 15
CDR3 DNA: TGTGCCAGCAGTCACCCCCTCACAGGGGGCGCATATTATGGCTACACCTTC; CDR3 protein: CASSHPLTGGAYYGYTF; V gene: TRBV28; D gene: TRBD1; clone size: NA; J gene: TRBJ1-2; CDR3 length: 17
CDR3 DNA: TGTGCCAGCAGTTACGCGGGGGAGACCCAGTACTTC; CDR3 protein: CASSYAGETQYF; V gene: TRBV6-5; D gene: NA; clone size: few; J gene: TRBJ2-5; CDR3 length: 12
CDR3 DNA: TGTGCCAGCAGCTCCCGCGGGGGGAACACTGAAGCTTTCTTT; CDR3 protein: CASSSRGGNTEAFF; V gene: TRBV13; D gene: NA; clone size: NA; J gene: TRBJ1-1; CDR3 length: 14
CDR3 DNA: TGTGCCAGCAGCCGACAGGGGGGTGGCACCGGGGAGCTGTTTTTT; CDR3 protein: CASSRQGGGTGELFF; V gene: TRBV6-5; D gene: TRBD1; clone size: NA; J gene: TRBJ2-2; CDR3 length: 15
CDR3 DNA: TGCGCCAGCAGCGGACCCGGGACAGCCTATTACGAGCAGTACTTC; CDR3 protein: CASSGPGTAYYEQYF; V gene: TRBV5-1; D gene: TRBD1; clone size: NA; J gene: TRBJ2-7; CDR3 length: 15
CDR3 DNA: TGTGCCAGCAGCTCCCTGGCCCACGAGCAGTACTTC; CDR3 protein: CASSSLAHEQYF; V gene: TRBV5-8; D gene: NA; clone size: NA; J gene: TRBJ2-7; CDR3 length: 12
CDR3 DNA: TGTGCCAGCAGTTTTGGAGGTTTCCCCAGTGCCTACGAGCAGTACTTC; CDR3 protein: CASSFGGFPSAYEQYF; V gene: TRBV27; D gene: NA; clone size: NA; J gene: TRBJ2-7; CDR3 length: 16
CDR3 DNA: TGCAGCGTCGGTGGAGCCTATCCTACCTACAATGAGCAGTTCTTC; CDR3 protein: CSVGGAYPTYNEQFF; V gene: TRBV29-1; D gene: NA; clone size: NA; J gene: TRBJ2-1; CDR3 length: 15
CDR3 DNA: TGTGCCAGCAGGCCGACTAGCGGAGCCTACAATGAGCAGTTCTTC; CDR3 protein: CASRPTSGAYNEQFF; V gene: TRBV2; D gene: TRBD2; clone size: few; J gene: TRBJ2-1; CDR3 length: 15
CDR3 DNA: TGTGCCAGCAGTTTCTCAGGGGGCAGGGACACTGAAGCTTTCTTT; CDR3 protein: CASSFSGGRDTEAFF; V gene: TRBV28; D gene: TRBD1; clone size: once; J gene: TRBJ1-1; CDR3 length: 15
CDR3 DNA: TGTGCCAGTAGTGGGCAGATCCAAGAGACCCAGTACTTC; CDR3 protein: CASSGQIQETQYF; V gene: TRBV19; D gene: NA; clone size: NA; J gene: TRBJ2-5; CDR3 length: 13
CDR3 DNA: TGTGCCAGCAGCCACGGGGGCTACAATGAGCAGTTCTTC; CDR3 protein: CASSHGGYNEQFF; V gene: TRBV5-6; D gene: NA; clone size: NA; J gene: TRBJ2-1; CDR3 length: 13
CDR3 DNA: TGTGCCAGGGGGGAGGGAGGGGCCTACAATGAGCAGTTCTTC; CDR3 protein: CARGEGGAYNEQFF; V gene: TRBV27; D gene: TRBD2; clone size: NA; J gene: TRBJ2-1; CDR3 length: 14
CDR3 DNA: TGCGCCAGCAGCCAAGCACCAGGGGCTCAAGAGACCCAGTACTTC; CDR3 protein: CASSQAPGAQETQYF; V gene: TRBV4-3; D gene: NA; clone size: few; J gene: TRBJ2-5; CDR3 length: 15
CDR3 DNA: TGTGCCAGCAGTGGACTAGCGGGAGATTACAATGAGCAGTTCTTC; CDR3 protein: CASSGLAGDYNEQFF; V gene: TRBV6-4; D gene: TRBD2; clone size: NA; J gene: TRBJ2-1; CDR3 length: 15
CDR3 DNA: TGTGCCAGCAGTGAAGCAGCCAGGGGGTACAATGAGCAGTTCTTC; CDR3 protein: CASSEAARGYNEQFF; V gene: TRBV6-1; D gene: TRBD1; clone size: once; J gene: TRBJ2-1; CDR3 length: 15
CDR3 DNA: TGTGCCAGTAGTCCGGCCCGGGACAGGGTCGCTGAAGCTTTCTTT; CDR3 protein: CASSPARDRVAEAFF; V gene: TRBV19; D gene: TRBD1; clone size: NA; J gene: TRBJ1-1; CDR3 length: 15
CDR3 DNA: TGTGCCAGCAGCTTAGGACTGACGTATGGCTACACCTTC; CDR3 protein: CASSLGLTYGYTF; V gene: TRBV7-9; D gene: NA; clone size: NA; J gene: TRBJ1-2; CDR3 length: 13
CDR3 DNA: TGCGCCAGCAGCACAGAGAAACGCGGGGAGCAGTACTTC; CDR3 protein: CASSTEKRGEQYF; V gene: TRBV23-1; D gene: NA; clone size: NA; J gene: TRBJ2-7; CDR3 length: 13
CDR3 DNA: TGCAGCGTCGTTGGACTAGCAACCCAAGAGACCCAGTACTTC; CDR3 protein: CSVVGLATQETQYF; V gene: TRBV29-1; D gene: TRBD2; clone size: NA; J gene: TRBJ2-5; CDR3 length: 14
CDR3 DNA: TGTGCCTGGAGTAGTGGCGGTCCCAATGAGCAGTTCTTC; CDR3 protein: CAWSSGGPNEQFF; V gene: TRBV30; D gene: NA; clone size: NA; J gene: TRBJ2-1; CDR3 length: 13
CDR3 DNA: TGCGCCAGCAGCCCAAACAACCAAGCCGGGACAGGGTATGAAAAACTGTTTTTT; CDR3 protein: CASSPNNQAGTGYEKLFF; V gene: TRBV4-3; D gene: TRBD1; clone size: NA; J gene: TRBJ1-4; CDR3 length: 18
CDR3 DNA: TGTGCCAGCAGCGTAGTGAAGGGAGACCAGTACTTC; CDR3 protein: CASSVVKGDQYF; V gene: TRBV9; D gene: NA; clone size: NA; J gene: TRBJ2-7; CDR3 length: 12
CDR3 DNA: TGTGCCTGGAGCCGAGAACAGGGCTATGGCTACATCTTC; CDR3 protein: CAWSREQGYGYIF; V gene: TRBV30; D gene: NA; clone size: NA; J gene: TRBJ1-2; CDR3 length: 13
CDR3 DNA: TGTGCCAGCAGCTCATCCAGGACAGGGGGGTACACCTTC; CDR3 protein: CASSSSRTGGYTF; V gene: TRBV5-4; D gene: TRBD1; clone size: NA; J gene: TRBJ1-2; CDR3 length: 13
CDR3 DNA: TGCGCCAGCAGCCGACGGACAGGGGAGAACACCGGGGAGCTGTTTTTT; CDR3 protein: CASSRRTGENTGELFF; V gene: TRBV5-1; D gene: TRBD1; clone size: NA; J gene: TRBJ2-2; CDR3 length: 16
CDR3 DNA: TGCGCCAGCAGTCATCCGGGGGGTGAAGCTTTCTTT; CDR3 protein: CASSHPGGEAFF; V gene: TRBV5-1; D gene: NA; clone size: NA; J gene: TRBJ1-1; CDR3 length: 12
CDR3 DNA: TGTGCCAGCAGCTTAGGGCAGAACACTGAAGCTTTCTTT; CDR3 protein: CASSLGQNTEAFF; V gene: TRBV7-7; D gene: NA; clone size: NA; J gene: TRBJ1-1; CDR3 length: 13
CDR3 DNA: TGTGCCAGCAGCCATGCCAGTCTGAACACTGAAGCTTTCTTT; CDR3 protein: CASSHASLNTEAFF; V gene: TRBV4-2; D gene: NA; clone size: NA; J gene: TRBJ1-1; CDR3 length: 14
CDR3 DNA: TGTGCCTCACAGGGGTCTTCCATAGATACGCAGTATTTT; CDR3 protein: CASQGSSIDTQYF; V gene: TRBV30; D gene: TRBD1; clone size: NA; J gene: TRBJ2-3; CDR3 length: 13